The rows below give T cell receptor beta chains drawn from one sample of a study of cytomegalovirus exposure and HLA in healthy donors. Profiled with immunoSEQ multiplex PCR; TCRdb holds only in-frame clones, not every one. The specimen's table records tens of thousands of clones. The sequencing sample was made of PBMCs. The receptors come from a woman in her thirties in good health and CMV-seropositive. Both conserved end residues are part of each CDR3. Fields, in order: J gene, V gene, D gene, CDR3 protein, CDR3 DNA. A D gene is named only where the DNA matches it firmly.

J: TRBJ1-3; V: TRBV2; D: -; CDR3: CASSGGAGNTIYF; DNA: TGTGCCAGCAGTGGGGGGGCTGGAAACACCATATATTTT
J: TRBJ2-5; V: TRBV5-1; D: TRBD1; CDR3: CASSRQGQETQYF; DNA: TGCGCCAGCAGCCGACAGGGACAAGAGACCCAGTACTTC
J: TRBJ1-1; V: TRBV7-2; D: -; CDR3: CASSLGTMNTEAFF; DNA: TGTGCCAGCAGCTTAGGGACAATGAACACTGAAGCTTTCTTT
J: TRBJ1-2; V: TRBV13; D: -; CDR3: CASSRDGVSGFSGYTF; DNA: TGTGCCAGCAGCCGGGATGGGGTTTCGGGTTTTAGCGGCTACACCTTC
J: TRBJ2-5; V: TRBV5-1; D: TRBD1; CDR3: CASSQGQGGQETQYF; DNA: TGCGCCAGCAGCCAGGGACAGGGGGGACAAGAGACCCAGTACTTC
J: TRBJ2-7; V: TRBV6-1; D: -; CDR3: CASSEWDTPIYEQYF; DNA: TGCGCCAGCAGTGAATGGGACACACCAATCTACGAGCAGTACTTC
J: TRBJ1-1; V: TRBV7-8; D: TRBD1; CDR3: CASSGSRDRGTAEAFF; DNA: TGTGCCAGCAGCGGGTCCCGGGACAGGGGTACGGCTGAAGCTTTCTTT
J: TRBJ2-2; V: TRBV5-1; D: TRBD2; CDR3: CASSLAGGAGELFF; DNA: TGCGCCAGCAGCTTGGCCGGGGGGGCCGGGGAGCTGTTTTTT
J: TRBJ1-5; V: TRBV4-2; D: -; CDR3: CASSQDMGRGQPQHF; DNA: TGTGCCAGCAGCCAAGATATGGGCAGGGGCCAGCCCCAGCATTTT
J: TRBJ1-6; V: TRBV14; D: -; CDR3: CASSQAGAGSPLHF; DNA: TGTGCCAGCAGCCAAGCTGGGGCTGGGTCACCCCTCCACTTT
J: TRBJ1-5; V: TRBV5-1; D: TRBD1; CDR3: CASSLYAGGLPQHF; DNA: TGCGCCAGCAGCTTGTATGCAGGGGGCCTGCCCCAGCATTTT
J: TRBJ2-7; V: TRBV15; D: TRBD2; CDR3: CATSLWGGSSYEQYF; DNA: TGTGCCACCAGCCTCTGGGGGGGGTCGTCCTACGAGCAGTACTTC
J: TRBJ2-7; V: TRBV6-1; D: -; CDR3: CASSRTARPTYEQYF; DNA: TGTGCCAGCAGTCGGACAGCGAGACCAACCTACGAGCAGTACTTC
J: TRBJ2-5; V: TRBV19; D: -; CDR3: CASSIGAIQETQYF; DNA: TGTGCCAGTAGTATAGGGGCGATACAAGAGACCCAGTACTTC
J: TRBJ1-6; V: TRBV6-6; D: TRBD1; CDR3: CASSQGSGGNSPLHF; DNA: TGTGCCAGCAGCCAAGGTTCAGGGGGCAATTCACCCCTCCACTTT
J: TRBJ2-7; V: TRBV18; D: -; CDR3: CASSPVSYEQYF; DNA: TGTGCCAGCTCACCCGTCTCCTACGAGCAGTACTTC
J: TRBJ2-1; V: TRBV19; D: TRBD2; CDR3: CASSIGAGGTGEQFF; DNA: TGTGCCAGTAGTATAGGGGCGGGGGGAACAGGCGAGCAGTTCTTC
J: TRBJ1-5; V: TRBV19; D: -; CDR3: CASSMSRNSNQPQHF; DNA: TGTGCCAGTAGTATGTCCAGGAATAGCAATCAGCCCCAGCATTTT
J: TRBJ1-1; V: TRBV7-2; D: -; CDR3: CASSLVLTTEAFF; DNA: TGTGCCAGCAGCTTAGTCCTAACCACTGAAGCTTTCTTT
J: TRBJ1-4; V: TRBV4-2; D: TRBD1; CDR3: CASSQQGDEEKLFF; DNA: TGTGCCAGCAGCCAACAGGGGGACGAGGAAAAACTGTTTTTT
J: TRBJ1-5; V: TRBV7-9; D: -; CDR3: CASSLGEGAQHF; DNA: TGTGCCAGCAGCTTAGGGGAGGGGGCCCAGCATTTT
J: TRBJ2-7; V: TRBV29-1; D: -; CDR3: CSIQTRGGSYEQYF; DNA: TGCAGCATTCAAACCAGGGGTGGGTCCTACGAGCAGTACTTC
J: TRBJ2-2; V: TRBV19; D: TRBD1; CDR3: CASSIRVQGVPTANTGELFF; DNA: TGTGCCAGTAGTATTCGTGTACAGGGGGTTCCGACCGCGAACACCGGGGAGCTGTTTTTT
J: TRBJ1-2; V: TRBV10-3; D: -; CDR3: CAISESNMGGPNYGYTF; DNA: TGTGCCATCAGTGAGTCGAACATGGGAGGACCTAACTATGGCTACACCTTC
J: TRBJ2-5; V: TRBV27; D: TRBD2; CDR3: CASSLSLAGEQETQYF; DNA: TGTGCCAGCAGTTTATCGCTAGCGGGGGAGCAAGAGACCCAGTACTTC
J: TRBJ2-7; V: TRBV30; D: TRBD2; CDR3: CAWSGAGEGTYEQYF; DNA: TGTGCCTGGAGTGGGGCGGGGGAGGGAACCTACGAGCAGTACTTC
J: TRBJ1-1; V: TRBV14; D: TRBD1; CDR3: CASSLGQGNTEAFF; DNA: TGTGCCAGCAGCCTGGGACAGGGTAACACTGAAGCTTTCTTT
J: TRBJ1-1; V: TRBV6-5; D: -; CDR3: CASSYSSAAPHTEAFF; DNA: TGTGCCAGCAGTTACTCGAGTGCGGCCCCTCACACTGAGGCTTTCTTT
J: TRBJ2-7; V: TRBV30; D: -; CDR3: CAWTENYEQYF; DNA: TGTGCCTGGACGGAGAACTACGAGCAGTACTTC
J: TRBJ1-1; V: TRBV7-6; D: -; CDR3: CASSPLGSEAFF; DNA: TGTGCCAGCAGCCCTTTGGGCTCTGAAGCTTTCTTT
J: TRBJ2-3; V: TRBV13; D: -; CDR3: CASSLGGGSDTQYF; DNA: TGTGCCAGCAGCTTAGGCGGGGGTTCAGATACGCAGTATTTT
J: TRBJ1-5; V: TRBV15; D: -; CDR3: CATSRDRSNQPQHF; DNA: TGTGCCACCAGCAGAGATCGTAGCAATCAGCCCCAGCATTTT
J: TRBJ1-1; V: TRBV11-3; D: -; CDR3: CASSLHRDTEAFF; DNA: TGTGCCAGCAGCTTACACAGGGACACTGAAGCTTTCTTT
J: TRBJ1-1; V: TRBV19; D: -; CDR3: CASSKALKGDTEAFF; DNA: TGTGCCAGTAGTAAGGCACTCAAAGGAGACACTGAAGCTTTCTTT
J: TRBJ2-5; V: TRBV28; D: -; CDR3: CASSLSGGPQETQYF; DNA: TGTGCCAGCAGTTTATCCGGGGGGCCCCAAGAGACCCAGTACTTC
J: TRBJ2-7; V: TRBV5-4; D: -; CDR3: CASSQSGGSGYEQYF; DNA: TGTGCCAGCAGCCAATCGGGGGGCTCGGGCTACGAGCAGTACTTC
J: TRBJ1-1; V: TRBV6-5; D: -; CDR3: CASRNYQGRAFF; DNA: TGTGCCAGCAGAAACTATCAGGGTCGGGCTTTCTTT
J: TRBJ2-5; V: TRBV7-9; D: -; CDR3: CASSGPRGIEETQYF; DNA: TGTGCCAGCAGCGGGCCACGGGGGATTGAGGAGACCCAGTACTTC
J: TRBJ2-7; V: TRBV11-2; D: -; CDR3: CASSTSRGISYEQYF; DNA: TGTGCCAGCAGCACGTCTAGGGGGATCTCCTACGAGCAGTACTTC
J: TRBJ1-1; V: TRBV7-2; D: -; CDR3: CASSPRVGDTEAFF; DNA: TGTGCCAGCAGCCCGAGGGTTGGTGACACTGAAGCTTTCTTT
J: TRBJ2-5; V: TRBV5-6; D: TRBD1; CDR3: CASSPGGTGVETQYF; DNA: TGTGCCAGCAGCCCGGGGGGGACAGGGGTGGAGACCCAGTACTTC
J: TRBJ2-7; V: TRBV10-3; D: -; CDR3: CAISPRDYEQYF; DNA: TGTGCCATCAGCCCCAGGGATTACGAGCAGTACTTC
J: TRBJ2-2; V: TRBV28; D: -; CDR3: CASTAPVGGYTGELFF; DNA: TGTGCCAGCACCGCCCCAGTGGGGGGTTACACCGGGGAGCTGTTTTTT
J: TRBJ2-1; V: TRBV11-2; D: -; CDR3: CASSRGGAGGIVEQFF; DNA: TGTGCCAGCAGCCGGGGGGGGGCAGGGGGTATCGTTGAGCAGTTCTTC
J: TRBJ1-2; V: TRBV19; D: TRBD1; CDR3: CASSKRTGYGGYTF; DNA: TGTGCCAGTAGCAAAAGGACAGGCTACGGTGGCTACACCTTC
J: TRBJ2-5; V: TRBV7-2; D: -; CDR3: CASSLGVRGDSKETQYF; DNA: TGTGCCAGCAGCTTAGGGGTGCGGGGAGATTCCAAAGAGACCCAGTACTTC
J: TRBJ2-3; V: TRBV18; D: -; CDR3: CASSPSGVDTQYF; DNA: TGTGCCAGCTCACCATCGGGGGTAGATACGCAGTATTTT
J: TRBJ1-5; V: TRBV28; D: TRBD1; CDR3: CASSLRQGRNQPQHF; DNA: TGTGCCAGCAGTCTAAGACAGGGTCGCAATCAGCCCCAGCATTTT
J: TRBJ1-2; V: TRBV7-2; D: -; CDR3: CASSLGQRAGGYTF; DNA: TGTGCCAGCAGCTTAGGACAGCGAGCGGGAGGCTACACCTTC
J: TRBJ2-2; V: TRBV4-2; D: -; CDR3: CASSQPTKNTGELFF; DNA: TGTGCCAGCAGCCAACCAACAAAGAACACCGGGGAGCTGTTTTTT
J: TRBJ1-1; V: TRBV10-1; D: -; CDR3: CASSPSRVGGAFF; DNA: TGCGCCAGCAGTCCCTCCCGGGTTGGCGGGGCTTTCTTT
J: TRBJ1-1; V: TRBV27; D: TRBD1; CDR3: CASSRQGTEAFF; DNA: TGTGCCAGCAGTCGACAGGGGACTGAAGCTTTCTTT
J: TRBJ2-6; V: TRBV12-5; D: TRBD1; CDR3: CASGWDRGGSGANVLTF; DNA: TGTGCTAGTGGGTGGGACAGGGGGGGCTCTGGGGCCAACGTCCTGACTTTC
J: TRBJ2-5; V: TRBV5-1; D: -; CDR3: CASSLERVEETQYF; DNA: TGCGCCAGCAGCTTGGAACGGGTCGAGGAGACCCAGTACTTC
J: TRBJ1-6; V: TRBV7-9; D: TRBD1; CDR3: CASSPPAGGSPLHF; DNA: TGTGCCAGCAGCCCTCCGGCAGGGGGTTCACCCCTCCACTTT
J: TRBJ2-5; V: TRBV5-4; D: -; CDR3: CASSLEVAEETQYF; DNA: TGTGCCAGCAGCTTGGAGGTAGCAGAAGAGACCCAGTACTTC
J: TRBJ2-7; V: TRBV7-9; D: TRBD1; CDR3: CASRITGDTSAYEQYF; DNA: TGTGCCAGCAGAATAACAGGGGACACAAGCGCCTACGAGCAGTACTTC
J: TRBJ1-6; V: TRBV7-2; D: -; CDR3: CASSGRTGNSPLHF; DNA: TGTGCCAGCAGCGGACGGACGGGGAATTCACCCCTCCACTTT
J: TRBJ2-7; V: TRBV28; D: -; CDR3: CASSFQGTNYEQYF; DNA: TGTGCCAGCAGTTTCCAGGGGACCAACTACGAGCAGTACTTC
J: TRBJ2-7; V: TRBV6-5; D: TRBD1; CDR3: CASSYTGTVPEQYF; DNA: TGTGCCAGCAGTTATACCGGGACAGTACCCGAGCAGTACTTC